This T cell receptor (beta chain) appears in the sequencing data of a study of blood T cell repertoires in COVID-19. CDR3 length: 17 amino acids. The V gene's germline CDR1 is SEHNR and CDR2 FQNEAQ (reference sequence). The V gene end was trimmed by 5 bases and the J gene end by 0 bases; junction bases not matched to a gene: 10. Assay used: immunoSEQ multiplex PCR; TCRdb lists only in-frame clones, some missing. The sample lists around 310,000 clones; nearly 90% were seen once. Membership in each cohort depended on participant-reported clinical history. The sequence came from a woman in her 30s who had recovered from COVID-19. The source material was PBMCs or T cells enriched from blood (not recorded which). The chain is built from TRBV7-9 and TRBJ2-1; 7 bases are a match to TRBD1. The CDR3, as DNA: TGTGCCAGCAGCCCTCTTTACCGGGACAGCTCCTACAATGAGCAGTTCTTC. Encoded protein: CASSPLYRDSSYNEQFF.